What follows are 20 T cell receptor beta chains derived from one specimen sequenced in a study of T cell repertoires in aging, cancer and after chemotherapy. Multiplex touch-down PCR with TRB-A/B primers amplified rearranged V-D-J TRB sequences. TCRdb independently ran MiXCR on the multiplex PCR reads; one entry per CDR3 protein. The sample lists around 680 distinct CDR3 sequences; roughly 30% were seen once. Amplification of TCR beta used genomic DNA extracted from peripheral blood. The sample consisted of blood. These receptor sequences come from a human donor with a blood cancer.

J is TRBJ2-4 and V is TRBV5-5, with D perhaps matching TRBD2 (6 bases). The CDR3 loop spans 12 amino acids. Trimming took off 0 bases at V and 12 bases at J, with 10 bases between the two ends. Germline V gene sequence: CDR1 SGHKS, CDR2 YYEKEE (reference sequence). CDR3 nucleotide sequence: TGTGCCAGCAGCTTGGTGGGCGGGGCTCAGTACTTC. This encodes CASSLVGGAQYF.

V usage is TRBV12-3 or TRBV12-4 and J usage is TRBJ2-1, with 15 bases identical to TRBD2. Losses at the gene ends were 3 bases for V and 4 bases for J; bases not matched to a gene: 16. The CDR3 loop spans 21 amino acids. CDR3 sequence reads: CASSFPPPGLAGGPGYNEQFF. The CDR3 DNA reads as TGTGCCAGCAGTTTCCCCCCCCCCGGACTAGCGGGAGGGCCGGGGTACAATGAGCAGTTCTTC.

This clonotype ranks as large. V usage is TRBV29-1 and J usage is TRBJ2-1, with 8 positions matching TRBD2. After removal of 4 bases from V and 5 bases from J, the junction contained 7 bases not matched to a gene. CDR3 length: 14 residues. Per germline, CDR1 SQVTM and CDR2 ANQGSEA. Written as DNA, the CDR3 is TGCAGCGTTGCGGGGGGGGGGTACAACAATGAGCAGTTCTTC. As protein: CSVAGGGYNNEQFF.

Judged by abundance, this clonotype is large. The chain has TRBV6-5 and TRBJ2-2, with 10 bases fitting TRBD2. The CDR3 sequence is 16 residues long. V shed 5 bases, J shed 5 bases, and the junction held 8 bases outside the gene matches. Germline values: CDR1 MNHEY, CDR2 SVGAGI. CDR3 in DNA: TGTGCCAGCAGTGCCGGACTAGCGGCGGGAACCGGGGAGCTGTTTTTT. As protein: CASSAGLAAGTGELFF.

The V gene is TRBV5-5, the J gene TRBJ2-7, with D possibly matching TRBD2 (5 bases). The V gene's germline CDR1 is SGHKS and CDR2 YYEKEE (reference sequence). There are 15 residues in the CDR3. V gave up 0 bases and J gave up 2 bases, with 12 bases separating them. The CDR3 loop is CASSLDPSGAYEQYF. DNA for the CDR3: TGTGCCAGCAGCTTGGACCCATCCGGGGCCTACGAGCAGTACTTC. Together with reference TRBV5-5 and TRBJ2-7, the CDR3 gives the full variable domain: DAGVTQSPTHLIKTRGQQVTLRCSPISGHKSVSWYQQVLGQGPQFIFQYYEKEERGRGNFPDRFSARQFPNYSSELNVNALLLGDSALYLCASSLDPSGAYEQYFGPGTRLTVT.

The chain recombines TRBV7-9 with TRBJ1-2; D might be TRBD1 (5 bases). Germline CDR1 SEHNR, CDR2 FQNEAQ (reference sequence). The CDR3 is 15 amino acids. V shed 5 bases and J shed 3 bases, with 16 bases lying between them. This chain's CDR3 is CASSGDGTDHYGYTF. For the CDR3, the DNA is TGTGCCAGCAGCGGGGACGGGACGGACCACTATGGCTACACCTTC.

The chain carries TRBV15 and TRBJ2-5, with 7 bases fitting TRBD2. This CDR3 is 14 amino acids long. Unmatched junction bases numbered 1, after V lost 2 bases and J lost 1 base. Per germline, CDR1 LNHNV and CDR2 YYDKDF (reference sequence). CDR3 DNA: TGTGCCACCAGCAGACTAGCGGCCCAAGAGACCCAGTACTTC. This encodes CATSRLAAQETQYF. The full variable domain, with the rest looked up from reference TRBV15 and TRBJ2-5, is DAMVIQNPRYQVTQFGKPVTLSCSQTLNHNVMYWYQQKSSQAPKLLFHYYDKDFNNEADTPDNFQSRRPNTSFCFLDIRSPGLGDTAMYLCATSRLAAQETQYFGPGTRLLVL.

This clonotype was found once. The V call is TRBV4-3, the J call TRBJ2-2, with 10 bases fitting TRBD2. From germline, CDR1 is LGHNA and CDR2 YSLEER. The CDR3 has 16 residues. Unmatched junction bases numbered 4, after V lost 0 bases and J lost 6 bases. This CDR3 reads CASSQDHLAGAGELFF. The DNA of the CDR3 is TGCGCCAGCAGCCAAGATCACCTAGCGGGGGCCGGGGAGCTGTTTTTT.

This clonotype was detected a few times. This chain links TRBV6-1 with TRBJ2-7; 9 nucleotides agree with TRBD1. Trimming cost V 8 bases and J 6 bases; bases outside gene matches: 5. CDR1 MNHNS and CDR2 SASEGT come from the germline V gene. This CDR3 comprises 12 residues. CDR3 bases: TGTGCCAGCGTAATGGACAGGGGCGAGCAGTACTTC. Translated, it gives CASVMDRGEQYF.

With regard to this clonotype: A clone one base away is much larger, so this may be a read error. The rearrangement links TRBV12-3 or TRBV12-4 to TRBJ1-1, with 7 positions matching TRBD1. The V gene end was trimmed by 3 bases and the J gene end by 9 bases; junction bases not matched to a gene: 7. The CDR3 sequence is 13 residues long. The CDR3 sequence: CASSLHRGTKAFF. The CDR3 DNA is TGTGCCAGCAGTTTGCACAGGGGAACTAAAGCTTTCTTT.

This clonotype came up a few times. This chain joins TRBV19 and TRBJ1-5, with D uncertain. Germline values: CDR1 LNHDA, CDR2 SQIVND (reference sequence). The CDR3 length is 15 residues. Trimming cost V 5 bases and J 0 bases, with 11 bases left between them. For the CDR3, the DNA is TGTGCCAGTAGTCCGCGACGGAATAGCAATCAGCCCCAGCATTTT. Amino acid sequence: CASSPRRNSNQPQHF. Based on the CDR3 plus reference TRBV19 and TRBJ1-5, the full variable domain is DGGITQSPKYLFRKEGQNVTLSCEQNLNHDAMYWYRQDPGQGLRLIYYSQIVNDFQKGDIAEGYSVSREKKESFPLTVTSAQKNPTAFYLCASSPRRNSNQPQHFGDGTRLSIL.

This clonotype appeared a few times. J is TRBJ2-1 and V is TRBV11-1, with 7 bases that match TRBD2. This CDR3 comprises 17 residues. Germline-derived CDR1 and CDR2 are SGHAT and FQDESV (reference sequence). The junction had 12 bases not matched to a gene; V was cut back by 5 bases and J by 2 bases. The CDR3 sequence is CASSAGGGGSPYNEQFF. CDR3 DNA sequence: TGTGCCAGCAGCGCCGGGGGAGGCGGGAGCCCCTACAATGAGCAGTTCTTC. The full variable domain, its missing parts supplied by reference TRBV11-1 and TRBJ2-1, is EAEVAQSPRYKITEKSQAVAFWCDPISGHATLYWYRQILGQGPELLVQFQDESVVDDSQLPKDRFSAERLKGVDSTLKIQPAELGDSAMYLCASSAGGGGSPYNEQFFGPGTRLTVL.

This rearrangement joins TRBV20-1 to TRBJ1-2; D remains unclear. The V and J ends lost 1 base and 4 bases respectively, with 7 bases between them. This CDR3 has 12 residues. Looked up from germline, CDR1 is DFQATT and CDR2 is SNEGSKA (reference sequence). The CDR3 sequence: CSARVGSYGYTF. CDR3 nucleotide sequence: TGCAGTGCTAGAGTGGGCTCCTATGGCTACACCTTC.

Concerning this clonotype itself: This may stem from a read error, because a much larger clone lies one nucleotide away. CDR3 DNA sequence: TGTGCCAGCTCAGGGGCCTATGACTACACCTTC. Its translation: CASSGAYDYTF. This sequence joins TRBV6-5 and TRBJ1-2, with D perhaps matching TRBD1 (6 bases). In germline, CDR1 is MNHEY, CDR2 SVGAGI. The CDR3 is made up of 11 amino acids.

A note on this clonotype: One end of the junction does not line up with germline, which may come from a read error. The genes are TRBV19 and TRBJ2-1; D possibly corresponds to TRBD2 (5 bases). CDR3 length equals 12 residues. Germline V gene sequence: CDR1 LNHDA, CDR2 SQIVND (reference sequence). The CDR3, as DNA: TGTGCCACTCTAGCAACCCCCACTAGAATGGTCTTC. Its protein is CATLATPTRMVF.

By frequency in the sample, this clonotype is large. This rearrangement joins TRBV6-1 to TRBJ2-5; no clear D. V dropped 7 bases and J dropped 5 bases, with 8 bases sitting between them. This CDR3 contains 11 residues. Looked up from germline, CDR1 is MNHNS and CDR2 is SASEGT. The CDR3 region has the DNA TGTGCCAGCATCTCGAGGGAGACCCAGTACTTC. Translating it yields CASISRETQYF.

V is TRBV27 and J is TRBJ2-1; the D gene is possibly TRBD2 (6 bases). The germline V and J ends were trimmed by 6 bases and 2 bases, with 14 bases remaining between them. Germline V gives CDR1 MNHEY, CDR2 SMNVEV (reference sequence). The CDR3 loop spans 15 amino acids. The chain's CDR3 is CASRIAGTPYNEQFF. CDR3 nucleotide sequence: TGTGCCAGCAGGATCGCGGGAACCCCCTACAATGAGCAGTTCTTC.

The rearrangement links TRBV20-1 to TRBJ2-6, with TRBD1 identical over 10 bases. The germline V gene encodes CDR1 DFQATT and CDR2 SNEGSKA (reference sequence). Germline trimming cut 5 bases from V and 1 base from J; bases unmatched to any gene: 8. There are 17 residues in the CDR3. In nucleotides, the CDR3 is TGCAGTGCTTCCCGGACAGGGGGAATTTCTGGGGCCAACGTCCTGACTTTC. Translating gives CSASRTGGISGANVLTF.

This clonotype was observed a handful of times. J is TRBJ2-1 and V is TRBV5-6, with 7 bases matching TRBD1. CDR3 length: 14 residues. The trim removed 0 bases at V and 6 bases at J, leaving 3 bases unmatched. From germline, CDR1 is SGHDT and CDR2 YYEEEE. The CDR3 DNA reads TGTGCCAGCAGCTTGGGGGCAGGGGGCAATGAGCAGTTCTTC. It translates to CASSLGAGGNEQFF.

The table lists this clonotype with a few counts. The rearrangement joins TRBV12-3 or TRBV12-4 to TRBJ1-1; TRBD1 might be the D (6 bases). Trimming took 7 bases from V and 2 from J, leaving 14 bases between them. There are 14 residues in the CDR3. DNA of the CDR3: TGTGCCAGCACCATTACAGGGTTCAACACTGAAGCTTTCTTT. It codes for CASTITGFNTEAFF.